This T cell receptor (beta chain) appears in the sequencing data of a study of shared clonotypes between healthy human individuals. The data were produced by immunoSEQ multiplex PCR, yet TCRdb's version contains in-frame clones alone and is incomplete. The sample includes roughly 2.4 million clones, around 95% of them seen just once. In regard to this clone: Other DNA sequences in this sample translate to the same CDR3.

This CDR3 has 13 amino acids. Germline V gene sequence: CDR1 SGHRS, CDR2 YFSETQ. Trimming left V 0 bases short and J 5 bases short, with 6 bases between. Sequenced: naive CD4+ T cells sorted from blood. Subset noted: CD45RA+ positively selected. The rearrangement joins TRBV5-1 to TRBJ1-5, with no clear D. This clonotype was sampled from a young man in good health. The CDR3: CASSLVGDQPQHF. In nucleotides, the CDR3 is TGCGCCAGCAGCTTGGTCGGTGATCAGCCCCAGCATTTT.